This T cell receptor beta chain was observed in a study of tumor-infiltrating lymphocytes in oesophageal squamous cell carcinoma. With 4 bases removed from V and 3 bases from J, the gap between germline ends came to 13 bases. Germline CDR1 SGHTA, CDR2 FQGNSA. The CDR3 length is 14 residues. This clonotype is labeled medium-sized. In TCRdb, the PCR reads were re-called with MiXCR into one record per CDR3 protein. The sample has about 17,000 distinct CDR3 sequences, 47% seen once. Sequences were obtained from normal esophageal tissue next to the tumor. The chain recombines TRBV7-2 with TRBJ2-7, with D tentatively TRBD2 (5 bases). The clonotype originates from a female donor with esophageal squamous cell carcinoma. CDR3: CASSSGISLYEQYF. The CDR3 coding sequence is TGTGCCAGCAGCTCCGGGATCTCCCTCTACGAGCAGTACTTC.